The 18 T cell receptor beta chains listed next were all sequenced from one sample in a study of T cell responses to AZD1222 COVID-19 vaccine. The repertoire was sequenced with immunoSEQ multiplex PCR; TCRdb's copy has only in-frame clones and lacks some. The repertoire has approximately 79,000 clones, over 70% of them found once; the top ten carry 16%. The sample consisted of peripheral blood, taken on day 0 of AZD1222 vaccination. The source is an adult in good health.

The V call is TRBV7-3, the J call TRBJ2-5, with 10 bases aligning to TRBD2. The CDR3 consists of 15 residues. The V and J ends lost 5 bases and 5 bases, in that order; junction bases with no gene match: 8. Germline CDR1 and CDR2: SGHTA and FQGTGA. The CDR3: CASSPGLAGVETQYF. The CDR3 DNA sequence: TGTGCCAGCAGCCCGGGGCTAGCGGGAGTCGAGACCCAGTACTTC.

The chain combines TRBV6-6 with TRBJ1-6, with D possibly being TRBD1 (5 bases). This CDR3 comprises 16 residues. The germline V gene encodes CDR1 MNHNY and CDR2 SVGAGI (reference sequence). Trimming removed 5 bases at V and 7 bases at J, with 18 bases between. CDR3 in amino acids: CASSRAAGTGNSPLHF. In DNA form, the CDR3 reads TGTGCCAGCAGTAGGGCTGCCGGGACGGGAAATTCACCCCTCCACTTT.

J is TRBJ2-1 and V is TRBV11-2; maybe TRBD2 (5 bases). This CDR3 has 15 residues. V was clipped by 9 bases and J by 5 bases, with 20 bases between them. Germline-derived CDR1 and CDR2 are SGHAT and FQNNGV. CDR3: CASTGLANLNNEQFF. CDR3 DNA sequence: TGTGCCAGTACTGGGCTAGCCAACCTCAACAATGAGCAGTTCTTC.

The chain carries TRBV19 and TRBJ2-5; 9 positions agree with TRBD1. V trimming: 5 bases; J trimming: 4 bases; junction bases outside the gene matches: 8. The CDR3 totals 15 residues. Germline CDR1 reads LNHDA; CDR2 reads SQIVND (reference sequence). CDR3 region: CASSALTGGRETQYF. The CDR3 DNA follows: TGTGCCAGTAGTGCGCTCACAGGGGGCCGAGAGACCCAGTACTTC.

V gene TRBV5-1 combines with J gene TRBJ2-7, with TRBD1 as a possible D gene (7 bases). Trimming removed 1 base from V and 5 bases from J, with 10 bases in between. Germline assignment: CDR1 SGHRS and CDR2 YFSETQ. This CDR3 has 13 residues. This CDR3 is CASSLIRGDEQYF. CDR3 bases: TGCGCCAGCAGCTTGATCAGGGGGGACGAGCAGTACTTC.

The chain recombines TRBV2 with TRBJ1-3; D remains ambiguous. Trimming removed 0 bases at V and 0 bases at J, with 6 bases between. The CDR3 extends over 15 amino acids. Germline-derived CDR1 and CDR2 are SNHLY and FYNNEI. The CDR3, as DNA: TGTGCCAGCAGTGAAGCAATAATCTCTGGAAACACCATATATTTT. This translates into CASSEAIISGNTIYF.

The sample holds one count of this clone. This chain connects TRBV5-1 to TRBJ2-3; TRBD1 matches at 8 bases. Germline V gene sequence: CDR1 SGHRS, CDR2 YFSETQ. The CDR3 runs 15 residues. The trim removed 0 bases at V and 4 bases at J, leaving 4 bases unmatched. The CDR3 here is CASSLGTGNADTQYF. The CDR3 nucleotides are TGCGCCAGCAGCTTGGGGACAGGGAACGCAGATACGCAGTATTTT.

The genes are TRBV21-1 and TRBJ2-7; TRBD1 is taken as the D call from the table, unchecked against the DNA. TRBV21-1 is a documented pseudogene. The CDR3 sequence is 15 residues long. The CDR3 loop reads CASGGVPDRDYEQYF. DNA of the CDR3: TGTGCCAGCGGAGGGGTTCCGGACAGGGACTACGAGCAGTACTTC.

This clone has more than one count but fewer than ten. CDR3 in DNA: TGTGCCAGCAGCCAATACCCGGACGGCTACACCTTC. Encoded protein: CASSQYPDGYTF. This chain links TRBV16 with TRBJ1-2; D unclear. The V gene lost 1 base and the J gene lost 8 bases, with 8 bases spanning the gap. The germline CDR1 and CDR2 sequences are KGHSY and FQNENV. The CDR3 spans 12 residues. Full variable domain (missing parts from reference TRBV16 and TRBJ1-2): GEEVAQTPKHLVRGEGQKAKLYCAPIKGHSYVFWYQQVLKNEFKFLISFQNENVFDETGMPKERFSAKCLPNSPCSLEIQATKLEDSAVYFCASSQYPDGYTFGSGTRLTVV.

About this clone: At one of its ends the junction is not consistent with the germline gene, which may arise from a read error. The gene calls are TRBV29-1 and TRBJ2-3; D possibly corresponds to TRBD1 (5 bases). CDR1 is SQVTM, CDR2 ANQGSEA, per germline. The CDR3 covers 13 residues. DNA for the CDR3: TGCAGCGTTGAGCGACAGCCTCACAGATACTTTGATTTT. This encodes CSVERQPHRYFDF.

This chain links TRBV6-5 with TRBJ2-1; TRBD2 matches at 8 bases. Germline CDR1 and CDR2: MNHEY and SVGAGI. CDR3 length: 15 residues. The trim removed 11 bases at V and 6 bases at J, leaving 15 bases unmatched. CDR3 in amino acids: CAGGGTSGHFNEQFF. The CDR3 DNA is TGTGCCGGGGGCGGCACTAGCGGTCATTTCAATGAGCAGTTCTTC.

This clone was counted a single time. For the CDR3, the DNA is TGTGCCAGCAGTGAATCTACTAGCGGGAGACAAGAGACCCAGTACTTC. Translated, it gives CASSESTSGRQETQYF. This chain connects TRBV2 to TRBJ2-5, with 11 bases that match TRBD2. The CDR3 is 16 residues long. Unmatched junction bases numbered 4, after V lost 2 bases and J lost 2 bases. Germline lookup yields CDR1 SNHLY and CDR2 FYNNEI.

The CDR3 reads CASSLARTTQKAFF. The CDR3 coding sequence is TGTGCCAGCAGCTTAGCGCGGACAACACAGAAAGCTTTCTTT. J is TRBJ1-1 and V is TRBV7-2; TRBD1 is a possible D gene (5 bases). V was pared by 0 bases and J by 9 bases, with 14 bases between. CDR1 SGHTA and CDR2 FQGNSA come from the germline V gene. This CDR3 contains 14 residues.

CDR3 sequence: CASRQDSANTEAFF. Written as DNA, the CDR3 is TGTGCCAGCAGACAGGACAGCGCGAACACTGAAGCTTTCTTT. The chain employs TRBV27 and TRBJ1-1; tentative D call: TRBD1 (6 bases). The germline V gene has CDR1 MNHEY and CDR2 SMNVEV (reference sequence). This CDR3 region has 14 residues. V lost 6 bases, J lost 1 base, and 12 bases lay in between.

For the CDR3, the DNA is TGTGCCAGCAGTAAAGACAGGACGCGGGGCTACACCTTC. Translating it yields CASSKDRTRGYTF. The V call is TRBV12-3 or TRBV12-4, the J call TRBJ1-2; D is perhaps TRBD1 (6 bases). The V and J ends lost 5 bases and 8 bases respectively, with 15 bases between them. This CDR3 has 13 residues.

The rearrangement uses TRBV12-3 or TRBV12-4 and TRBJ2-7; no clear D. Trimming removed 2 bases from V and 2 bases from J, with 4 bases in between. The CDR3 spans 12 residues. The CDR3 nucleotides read TGTGCCAGCAGTTTAATGCCCTACGAGCAGTACTTC. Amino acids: CASSLMPYEQYF.

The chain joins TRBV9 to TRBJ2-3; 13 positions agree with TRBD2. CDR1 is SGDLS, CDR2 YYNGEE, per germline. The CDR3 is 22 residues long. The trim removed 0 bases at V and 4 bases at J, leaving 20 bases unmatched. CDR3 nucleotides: TGTGCCAGCAGCGTAGCTACACCCAGGCCTGGACTAGCGGGAGATCAGTCAGATACGCAGTATTTT. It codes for CASSVATPRPGLAGDQSDTQYF.

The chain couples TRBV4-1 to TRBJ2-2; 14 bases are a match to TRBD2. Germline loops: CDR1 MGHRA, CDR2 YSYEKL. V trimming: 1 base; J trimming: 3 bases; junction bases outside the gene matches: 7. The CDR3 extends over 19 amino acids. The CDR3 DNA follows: TGCGCCAGCAGCCAAGGGAGACTAGCGGGAGGGCCCGACACCGGGGAGCTGTTTTTT. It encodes CASSQGRLAGGPDTGELFF.